This T cell receptor (beta chain) stems from a study of a mutant IDH1 vaccine in newly diagnosed glioma. For the study at large: Administration of eight vaccinations to patients took place in weeks 1, 3, 5, 7, 11, 15, 19, 23. Previous treatment comprised radiotherapy, temozolomide, or both, mostly both. Initiation of the vaccine course occurred 4-6 weeks after radiotherapy alone, or alongside temozolomide cycles.

The V gene's germline CDR1 is SGHTA and CDR2 FQGNSA. V lost 5 bases, J lost 0 bases, and 11 bases lay in between. The CDR3 totals 15 residues. Whole-study findings and limits: Among all patients, vaccine-induced immune responses occurred in about 93%.

Some clones are missing from TCRdb's copy, which holds only in-frame ones; the method was immunoSEQ multiplex PCR. The sample yields around 52,000 clones, 70% to 90% seen once. Concerning this clone itself: Its antigen is not identified.

Noted time point: week 5, during vaccination. It was 300 ug of mutant IDH1 20-mer peptide that made up each vaccine dose, given with topical imiquimod. This clonotype originated in a woman in her 40s with glioma. This sample comprised PBMCs, obtained from a glioma patient whose treatment included an IDH1 peptide vaccine. The rearrangement joins TRBV7-2 to TRBJ1-5, with D possibly being TRBD1 (6 bases). The CDR3 spells CASSADRYSNQPQHF. CDR3 DNA sequence: TGTGCCAGCAGCGCGGACAGATATAGCAATCAGCCCCAGCATTTT.